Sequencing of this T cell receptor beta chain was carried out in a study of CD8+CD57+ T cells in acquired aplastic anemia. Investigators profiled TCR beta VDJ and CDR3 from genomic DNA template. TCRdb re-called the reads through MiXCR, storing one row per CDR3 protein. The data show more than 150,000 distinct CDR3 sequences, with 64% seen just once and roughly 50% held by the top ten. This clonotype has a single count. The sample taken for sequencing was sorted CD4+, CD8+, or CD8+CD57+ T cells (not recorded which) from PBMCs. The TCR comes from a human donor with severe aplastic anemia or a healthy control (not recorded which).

In DNA form, the CDR3 reads TGTGCCAGCAGATCCGGGACAGGGTTCTATAATTCACCCCTCCACTTT. It codes for CASRSGTGFYNSPLHF. V gene TRBV7-2 combines with J gene TRBJ1-6; the match to TRBD1 covers 9 bases. In germline, CDR1 is SGHTA, CDR2 FQGNSA. V shed 6 bases, J shed 3 bases, and the junction held 6 bases outside the gene matches. This CDR3 is built from 16 residues.